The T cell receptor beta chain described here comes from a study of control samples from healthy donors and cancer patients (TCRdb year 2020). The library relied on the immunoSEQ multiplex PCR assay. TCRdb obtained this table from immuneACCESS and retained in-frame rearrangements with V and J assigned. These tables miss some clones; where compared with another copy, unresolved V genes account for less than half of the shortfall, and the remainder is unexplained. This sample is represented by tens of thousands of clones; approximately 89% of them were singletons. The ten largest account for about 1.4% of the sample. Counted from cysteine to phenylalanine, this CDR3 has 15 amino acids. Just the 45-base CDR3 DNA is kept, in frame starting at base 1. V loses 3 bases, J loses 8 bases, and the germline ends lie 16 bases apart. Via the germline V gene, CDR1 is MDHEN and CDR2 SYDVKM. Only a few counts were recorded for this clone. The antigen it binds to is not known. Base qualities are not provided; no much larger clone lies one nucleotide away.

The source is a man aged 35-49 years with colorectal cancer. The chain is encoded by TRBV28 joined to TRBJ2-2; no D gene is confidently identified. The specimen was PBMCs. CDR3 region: CASSLVESRLGELFF. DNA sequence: TGTGCCAGCAGTTTGGTGGAGAGTCGGCTAGGGGAGCTGTTTTTT.